This paragraph reports one T cell receptor beta chain. The data originate from a study of T cell responses to AZD1222 COVID-19 vaccine. CDR3 length: 15 residues. CDR1 is LNHDA and CDR2 is SQIVND in the germline V gene (reference sequence). V was shortened by 3 bases and J by 0 bases, with 11 bases between the two germline ends. Sequencing was performed with immunoSEQ multiplex PCR; in TCRdb, only in-frame clones are kept and a portion is missing. The sample yields 20,000 to 25,000 clones, 82% seen once. The chain is built from TRBV19 and TRBJ1-1, with D uncertain. This specimen consisted of peripheral blood, obtained on day 0 of AZD1222 vaccination. The clonotype comes from an adult in good health. This chain's CDR3 is CASSIGAVMNTEAFF. The CDR3 DNA reads as TGTGCCAGTAGTATCGGAGCAGTCATGAACACTGAAGCTTTCTTT.